This T cell receptor beta chain was recorded in a study of T cells in Graves' hyperthyroidism and ophthalmopathy. Not enrolled were patients with uncontrolled infection, other autoimmune disease, pregnancy or lactation. This clonotype was seen only a few times. As yet, its antigen is unknown. Researchers amplified the TCR beta CDR3 regions from RNA transcripts. TCR CDR3 underwent first-round RT-PCR with the HTBI primer set. TCRdb re-analysed the multiplex PCR reads in MiXCR, keeping a single row per CDR3 protein. This repertoire shows nearly 750,000 distinct CDR3 sequences, 30% to 40% found once; its top ten account for around 30%. Study-wide results and caveats: Blood also contained most expanded thyroid clonotypes above 0.001. Ophthalmopathy, which appeared later, was predicted by the model a median roughly 6.6 months before onset.

Source material: blood. The TCR was taken from a woman between 35 and 50 years old with Graves' hyperthyroidism.

Here the CDR3 DNA reads TGTGCCAGCAGTTTATCGGCTCCGGGAGAGCAGTACTTC. Translation gives CASSLSAPGEQYF. The chain combines TRBV12-3 or TRBV12-4 with TRBJ2-7; TRBD2 is a possible D gene (5 bases). This CDR3 is built from 13 residues. Trimming stripped 2 bases from V and 7 bases from J, with 12 bases between.